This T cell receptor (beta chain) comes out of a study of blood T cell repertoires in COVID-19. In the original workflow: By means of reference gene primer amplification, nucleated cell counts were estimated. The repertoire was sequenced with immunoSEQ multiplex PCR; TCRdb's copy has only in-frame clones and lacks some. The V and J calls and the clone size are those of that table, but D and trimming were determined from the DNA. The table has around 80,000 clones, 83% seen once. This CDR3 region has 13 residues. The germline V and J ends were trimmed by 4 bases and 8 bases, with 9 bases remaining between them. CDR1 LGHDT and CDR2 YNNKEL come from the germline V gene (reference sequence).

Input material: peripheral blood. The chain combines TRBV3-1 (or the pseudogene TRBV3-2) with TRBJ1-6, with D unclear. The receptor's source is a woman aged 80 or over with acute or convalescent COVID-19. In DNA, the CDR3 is TGTGCCAGCAGCCGCGGGGAGGATTCACCCCTCCACTTT. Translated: CASSRGEDSPLHF.